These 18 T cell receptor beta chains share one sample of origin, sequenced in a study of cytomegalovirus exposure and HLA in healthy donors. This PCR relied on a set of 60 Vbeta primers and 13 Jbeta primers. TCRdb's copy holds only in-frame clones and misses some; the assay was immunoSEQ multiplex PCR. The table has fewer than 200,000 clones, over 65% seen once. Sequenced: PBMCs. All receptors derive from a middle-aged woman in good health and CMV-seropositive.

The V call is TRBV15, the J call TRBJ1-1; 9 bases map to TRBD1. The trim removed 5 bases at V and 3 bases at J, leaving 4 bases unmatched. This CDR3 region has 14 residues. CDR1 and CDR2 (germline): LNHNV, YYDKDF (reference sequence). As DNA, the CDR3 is TGTGCCACCAGCGGGGACAGGGTCTACACTGAAGCTTTCTTT. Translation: CATSGDRVYTEAFF.

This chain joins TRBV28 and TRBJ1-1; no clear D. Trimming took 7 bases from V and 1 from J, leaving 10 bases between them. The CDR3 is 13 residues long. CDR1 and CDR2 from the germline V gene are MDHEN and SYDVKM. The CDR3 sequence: CASTRVENTEAFF. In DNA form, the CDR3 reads TGTGCCAGCACCCGAGTAGAGAACACTGAAGCTTTCTTT. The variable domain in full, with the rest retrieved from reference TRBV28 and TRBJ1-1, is DVKVTQSSRYLVKRTGEKVFLECVQDMDHENMFWYRQDPGLGLRLIYFSYDVKMKEKGDIPEGYSVSREKKERFSLILESASTNQTSMYLCASTRVENTEAFFGQGTRLTVV.

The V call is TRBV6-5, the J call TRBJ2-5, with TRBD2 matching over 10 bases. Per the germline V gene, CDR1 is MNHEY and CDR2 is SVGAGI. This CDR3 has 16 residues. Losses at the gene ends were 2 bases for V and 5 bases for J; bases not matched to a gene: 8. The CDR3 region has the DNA TGTGCCAGCAGTTACGTGGCTAGCGGGAGCTATGAGACCCAGTACTTC. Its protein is CASSYVASGSYETQYF.

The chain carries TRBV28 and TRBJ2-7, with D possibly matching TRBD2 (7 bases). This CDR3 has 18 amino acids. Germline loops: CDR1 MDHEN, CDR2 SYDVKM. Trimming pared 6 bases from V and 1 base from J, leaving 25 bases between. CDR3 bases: TGTGCCAGCAGCCCGGGGGGCCAAGTAACTAGTCGGTCCTACGAGCAGTACTTC. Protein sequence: CASSPGGQVTSRSYEQYF.

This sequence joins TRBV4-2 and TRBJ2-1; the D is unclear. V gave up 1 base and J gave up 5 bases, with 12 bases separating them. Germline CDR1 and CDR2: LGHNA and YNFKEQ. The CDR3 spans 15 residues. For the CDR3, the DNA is TGTGCCAGCAGCCAAGTCTCCGCGGATAACAATGAGCAGTTCTTC. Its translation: CASSQVSADNNEQFF.

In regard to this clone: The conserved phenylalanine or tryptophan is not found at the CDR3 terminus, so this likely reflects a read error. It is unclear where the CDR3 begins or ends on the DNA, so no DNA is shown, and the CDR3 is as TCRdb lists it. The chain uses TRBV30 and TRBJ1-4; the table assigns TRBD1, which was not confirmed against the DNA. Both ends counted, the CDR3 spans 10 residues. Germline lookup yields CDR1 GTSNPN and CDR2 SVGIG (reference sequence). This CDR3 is CAWSPRGQGV.

The CDR3 sequence is CASSFGRDRTEAFF. In DNA, the CDR3 is TGTGCCAGCAGCTTCGGTCGGGACAGAACTGAAGCTTTCTTT. The V call is TRBV7-9, the J call TRBJ1-1; TRBD1 aligns across 7 bases. The ends lost 3 bases at V and 5 bases at J; junction bases unmatched: 6. The CDR3 sequence is 14 residues long. CDR1 and CDR2 from the germline V gene are SEHNR and FQNEAQ (reference sequence).

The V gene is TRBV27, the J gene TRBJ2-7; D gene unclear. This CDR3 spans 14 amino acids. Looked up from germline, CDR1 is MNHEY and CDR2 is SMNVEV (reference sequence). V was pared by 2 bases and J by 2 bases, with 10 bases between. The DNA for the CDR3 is TGTGCCAGCAGTTTAATGGGCAGAGCCTACGAGCAGTACTTC. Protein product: CASSLMGRAYEQYF.

The CDR3 DNA follows: TGCGCCAGCAGCTTGGTGGGGACTAGCGGAGGCACAGATACGCAGTATTTT. Translating it yields CASSLVGTSGGTDTQYF. This chain uses TRBV5-1 with TRBJ2-3; 11 nucleotides match TRBD2. The V and J ends lost 0 bases and 1 base, in that order; junction bases with no gene match: 4. This CDR3 has 17 residues. Germline values: CDR1 SGHRS, CDR2 YFSETQ.

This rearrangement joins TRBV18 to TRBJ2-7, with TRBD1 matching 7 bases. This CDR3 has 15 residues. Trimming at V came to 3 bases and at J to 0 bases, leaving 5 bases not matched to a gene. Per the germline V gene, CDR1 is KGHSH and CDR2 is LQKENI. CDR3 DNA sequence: TGTGCCAGCTCACCGGGCAGGGGGAACTCCTACGAGCAGTACTTC. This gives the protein CASSPGRGNSYEQYF.

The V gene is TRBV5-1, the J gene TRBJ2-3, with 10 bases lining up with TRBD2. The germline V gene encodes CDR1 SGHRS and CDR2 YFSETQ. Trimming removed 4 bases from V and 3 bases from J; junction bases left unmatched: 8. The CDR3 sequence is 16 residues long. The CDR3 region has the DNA TGCGCCAGCAGCATCAAGCGGGAGGGGAAAACAGATACGCAGTATTTT. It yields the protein CASSIKREGKTDTQYF.

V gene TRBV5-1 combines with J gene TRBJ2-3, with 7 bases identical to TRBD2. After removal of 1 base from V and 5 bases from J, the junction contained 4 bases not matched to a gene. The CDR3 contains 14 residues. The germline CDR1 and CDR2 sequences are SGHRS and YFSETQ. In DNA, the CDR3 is TGCGCCAGCAGCTTGTTCTTAGCGGGAGATACGCAGTATTTT. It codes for CASSLFLAGDTQYF.

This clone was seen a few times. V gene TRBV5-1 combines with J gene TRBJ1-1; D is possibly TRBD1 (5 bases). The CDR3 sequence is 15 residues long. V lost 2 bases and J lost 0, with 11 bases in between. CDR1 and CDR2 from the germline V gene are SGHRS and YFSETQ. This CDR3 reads CASSLQATMNTEAFF. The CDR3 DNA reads TGCGCCAGCAGCTTACAGGCGACCATGAACACTGAAGCTTTCTTT.

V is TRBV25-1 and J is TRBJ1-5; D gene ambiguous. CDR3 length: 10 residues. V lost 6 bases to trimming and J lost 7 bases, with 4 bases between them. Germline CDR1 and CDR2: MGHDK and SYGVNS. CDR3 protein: CASRGQPQHF. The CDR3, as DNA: TGTGCCAGCAGGGGCCAGCCCCAGCATTTT. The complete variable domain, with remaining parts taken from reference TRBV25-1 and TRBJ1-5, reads EADIYQTPRYLVIGTGKKITLECSQTMGHDKMYWYQQDPGMELHLIHYSYGVNSTEKGDLSSESTVSRIRTEHFPLTLESARPSHTSQYLCASRGQPQHFGDGTRLSIL.

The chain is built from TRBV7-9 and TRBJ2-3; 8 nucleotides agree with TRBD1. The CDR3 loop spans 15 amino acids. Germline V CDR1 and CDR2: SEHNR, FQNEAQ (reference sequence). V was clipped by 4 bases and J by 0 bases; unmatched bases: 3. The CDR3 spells CASSSGTGSTDTQYF. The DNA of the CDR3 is TGTGCCAGCAGCTCAGGGACAGGCAGCACAGATACGCAGTATTTT.

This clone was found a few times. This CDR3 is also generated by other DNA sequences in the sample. This CDR3 reads CASSLSSSGNTIYF. Written as DNA, the CDR3 is TGTGCCAGCAGTTTGAGTAGCTCTGGAAACACCATATATTTT. This chain links TRBV28 with TRBJ1-3, with no clear D. The germline V gene encodes CDR1 MDHEN and CDR2 SYDVKM. Trimming took 3 bases from V and 0 from J, leaving 6 bases between them. This CDR3 region has 14 residues.

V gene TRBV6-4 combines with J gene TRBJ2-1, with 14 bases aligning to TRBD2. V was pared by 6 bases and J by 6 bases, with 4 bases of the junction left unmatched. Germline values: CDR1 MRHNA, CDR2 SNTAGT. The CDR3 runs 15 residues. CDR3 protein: CASRRLAGGGNEQFF. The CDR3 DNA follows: TGTGCCAGCAGACGACTAGCGGGAGGGGGCAATGAGCAGTTCTTC.

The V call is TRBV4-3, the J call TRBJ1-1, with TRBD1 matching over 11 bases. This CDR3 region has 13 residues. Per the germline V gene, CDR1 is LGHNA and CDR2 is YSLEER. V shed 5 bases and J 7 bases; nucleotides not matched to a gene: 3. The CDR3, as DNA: TGCGCCAGCAGCTGGACAGGGGGCGGTGAAGCTTTCTTT. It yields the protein CASSWTGGGEAFF.